The 11 T cell receptor beta chains presented below share a single source sample, sequenced in a study of T cells in Graves' hyperthyroidism and ophthalmopathy. RNA transcripts were the template for amplifying TCR beta CDR3 regions. TCR CDR3 underwent first-round RT-PCR with the HTBI primer set. MiXCR was run by TCRdb on the multiplex PCR reads, yielding one entry per CDR3 protein. The sample lists 600,000 to 900,000 distinct CDR3 sequences, about a sixth occurring once. The sequencing input was blood. The source of these receptors is a man aged 18 to 29 with Graves' hyperthyroidism.

The CDR3 nucleotides read TGTGCCATCAGTGTGAGCATGGACAGGGGCGGCACAGATACGCAGTATTTT. It codes for CAISVSMDRGGTDTQYF. The V gene is TRBV10-3, the J gene TRBJ2-3, with 9 nucleotides matching TRBD1. Germline loops: CDR1 ENHRY, CDR2 SYGVKD. The CDR3 runs to 17 residues. Trimming cost V 4 bases and J 1 base; bases outside gene matches: 9.

The J gene is TRBJ2-2, the V gene TRBV3-1, with 8 bases aligning to TRBD1. Germline loops: CDR1 LGHDT, CDR2 YNNKEL (reference sequence). J was trimmed by 6 bases and V by 0 bases; bases with no gene match: 3. The CDR3 runs 15 residues. DNA of the CDR3: TGTGCCAGCAGCCAAGACGGCAGGGGGCCCGGGGAGCTGTTTTTT. Amino acid sequence: CASSQDGRGPGELFF.

This clonotype was recorded at least ten times. The V gene is TRBV12-3 or TRBV12-4, the J gene TRBJ2-2, with D possibly matching TRBD2 (5 bases). Trimming shortened V by 4 bases and J by 0 bases, and 12 bases separated the two germline ends. The CDR3 loop spans 16 amino acids. In nucleotides, the CDR3 is TGTGCCAGCAGTTCGAGGGTTTATACGAACACCGGGGAGCTGTTTTTT. As protein: CASSSRVYTNTGELFF.

This clonotype was seen a few times. The gene calls are TRBV6-1 and TRBJ2-1; the match to TRBD2 covers 8 bases. Germline CDR1 and CDR2: MNHNS and SASEGT. V lost 5 bases, J lost 0 bases, and 9 bases stayed unmatched. This CDR3 spans 17 amino acids. The CDR3 region is CASSPRGLGSSYNEQFF. CDR3 nucleotide sequence: TGTGCCAGCAGTCCCAGGGGACTAGGATCCTCCTACAATGAGCAGTTCTTC.

This clonotype was seen only a few times. The chain links TRBV10-1 to TRBJ2-3; unclear D gene. Germline lookup yields CDR1 WNHNN and CDR2 SYGVQD (reference sequence). The V gene lost 3 bases and the J gene lost 2 bases, with 6 bases spanning the gap. This CDR3 contains 13 residues. As DNA, the CDR3 is TGCGCCAGCAGTGAAGTGATCACAGATACGCAGTATTTT. Protein: CASSEVITDTQYF.

This clonotype was counted ten times or more. This sequence joins TRBV7-2 and TRBJ1-6; the match to TRBD1 covers 7 bases. CDR3 length: 14 residues. CDR1 and CDR2 (germline): SGHTA, FQGNSA. Trimming removed 5 bases from V and 8 bases from J; junction bases left unmatched: 6. The CDR3, as DNA: TGTGCCAGCAGCCGCCGACAGGGAGATTCACCCCTCCACTTT. It translates to CASSRRQGDSPLHF.

The sample holds many counts of this clonotype. V is TRBV2 and J is TRBJ1-2; TRBD1 matches at 9 bases. The CDR3 has 12 residues. Germline CDR1 SNHLY, CDR2 FYNNEI. The V and J ends lost 5 bases and 8 bases, in that order; junction bases with no gene match: 3. The CDR3 reads CASSRQGDGYTF. The DNA of the CDR3 is TGTGCCAGCAGTCGACAGGGGGACGGCTACACCTTC.

The CDR3 reads CSAEGGNEQFF. For the CDR3, the DNA is TGCAGCGCCGAAGGGGGAAATGAGCAGTTCTTC. The chain combines TRBV29-1 with TRBJ2-1, with D possibly TRBD1 on 6 matching bases. Germline V gene sequence: CDR1 SQVTM, CDR2 ANQGSEA. The CDR3 covers 11 residues. Trimming took 7 bases from V and 7 from J, leaving 11 bases between them.

This clonotype was counted ten times or more. J is TRBJ2-7 and V is TRBV28; 11 positions agree with TRBD2. The V gene's germline CDR1 is MDHEN and CDR2 SYDVKM. J lost 7 bases, V lost 2 bases, and 7 bases had no gene match. CDR3 length: 15 amino acids. CDR3 sequence: CASSLLAGGLGEQYF. The CDR3 bases are TGTGCCAGCAGTTTACTAGCGGGAGGACTTGGGGAGCAGTACTTC. Looking up the rest from reference TRBV28 and TRBJ2-7 gives the full variable domain: DVKVTQSSRYLVKRTGEKVFLECVQDMDHENMFWYRQDPGLGLRLIYFSYDVKMKEKGDIPEGYSVSREKKERFSLILESASTNQTSMYLCASSLLAGGLGEQYFGPGTRLTVT.

This clonotype was detected many times. V usage is TRBV20-1 and J usage is TRBJ2-1; D perhaps matches TRBD2 (6 bases). Trimming cost V 6 bases and J 1 base, with 13 bases left between them. CDR3 length: 14 amino acids. CDR1 is DFQATT, CDR2 SNEGSKA, per germline (reference sequence). The CDR3 bases are TGCAGTGCGTCTAGCGCTTCATCCTACAATGAGCAGTTCTTC. Amino acid sequence: CSASSASSYNEQFF.

This clonotype was recorded a few times. This chain uses TRBV20-1 with TRBJ2-3; tentatively, D is TRBD2 (5 bases). The V and J ends lost 1 base and 2 bases respectively, with 10 bases between them. The CDR3 length is 14 residues. Germline V gene sequence: CDR1 DFQATT, CDR2 SNEGSKA (reference sequence). CDR3 sequence reads: CSARGGLYTDTQYF. CDR3 bases: TGCAGTGCTAGAGGTGGACTTTACACAGATACGCAGTATTTT.